This note documents a single T cell receptor (beta chain) sequence. What antigen it recognizes has not been identified. No base-level quality is on record; no much larger clone is a single base apart. In the same sample, other DNA sequences code for this CDR3. This sample is part of a study of metastatic and nonmetastatic thyroid tumors (dated by TCRdb to the early 2020s). About the study as a whole: For patients with malignant and with benign thyroid disease, the researchers compared repertoires between peripheral blood samples and tumor or nodule tissue samples.

The paper as a whole reports these results and caveats: In both blood and tumor samples, malignant tumors were reported to have significantly higher TCR beta diversity than benign nodules.

The library came from PCR. Instrument used: Illumina HiSeq 4000. High-throughput sequencing was used to profile the CDR3 region of the TCR beta-chain in every patient. Under the source paper's analysis protocol: CDR3 differences across clinicopathological groups were used to build a classifier for discriminating distant-metastatic papillary thyroid cancer patients. The Shannon index was used to assess repertoire diversity, and the Morisita-Horn index was used to assess tumor-blood repertoire similarity. The raw public data were reprocessed by TCRdb itself: fastp quality trimming at Q25, MiXCR clonotype calling, in-frame beta chains only. The V and J calls were determined by TCRdb, not by the authors. The sample yields tens of thousands of clones; roughly a quarter were counted once. Jointly, the top ten make up around 21% of the sample. None of the patients had been given any treatment before thyroid surgery. Patient clinical samples collected from 2012 to 2018 were retrospectively analysed using T-cell receptor beta sequencing.

This clonotype was sampled from a female donor with papillary thyroid cancer or a benign thyroid nodule (not recorded which). Some clones in this sample may be carry-over from other donors' samples. Sequenced sample: blood.

The nucleotide sequence is TGTGCCAGCAGCTCGGGACAGAACTATGGCTACACCTTC. Its translation reads: CASSSGQNYGYTF. The chain employs TRBV11-2 and TRBJ1-2, with 7 central nucleotides matching TRBD1. Sequences SGHAT (CDR1) and FQNNGV (CDR2) are obtained from the germline V gene. Relative to germline, V is missing 4 bases and J is missing 2 bases, with 1 base of the junction outside any gene match. The CDR3 starts with the cysteine, ends with the phenylalanine, and has 13 residues. Of all the DNA, just the CDR3 is kept, 39 bases in frame from base 1.